The next 8 T cell receptor beta chains were all read from a single sample in a study of identical twins. MiXCR was run by TCRdb on the 5' RACE reads, yielding one entry per CDR3 protein. The sample holds around 490,000 distinct CDR3 sequences; nearly 15% are singletons and the top ten take roughly 0.43%. The same data also went into a second study, on yellow fever vaccine responses in identical twins.

The sequenced material came from CD4+ T cells sorted from blood. Receptor source: a woman aged 18-35 years in good health.

This clonotype has only a few counts. CDR3 in DNA: TGTGCCAGCTCACCGACAGGGGCCGAGCAGTACGTC. This sequence encodes CASSPTGAEQYV. V usage is TRBV18 and J usage is TRBJ2-7, with 8 bases that match TRBD1. The CDR3 length is 12 residues. Trimming at V came to 3 bases and at J to 6 bases, leaving 1 base not matched to a gene. Germline V lookup: CDR1 KGHSH, CDR2 LQKENI.

This clonotype has a handful of counts. The gene calls are TRBV6-1 and TRBJ2-1; TRBD2 aligns across 8 bases. This CDR3 region has 14 residues. Germline V lookup: CDR1 MNHNS, CDR2 SASEGT. V was clipped by 7 bases and J by 6 bases; unmatched bases: 8. The CDR3: CASTTGGIANEQFF. The CDR3 bases are TGTGCCAGCACCACGGGGGGGATCGCCAATGAGCAGTTCTTC.

J is TRBJ1-4 and V is TRBV4-1; D is ambiguous. V lost 0 bases to trimming and J lost 8 bases, with 13 bases between them. The CDR3 extends over 15 amino acids. Germline V gene data show CDR1 as MGHRA and CDR2 as YSYEKL. The CDR3 DNA reads TGCGCCAGCAGCCAAGAACAGAAAATAGGGGAAAAACTGTTTTTT. It encodes CASSQEQKIGEKLFF.

This chain uses TRBV9 with TRBJ2-2; D gene uncertain. Germline values: CDR1 SGDLS, CDR2 YYNGEE. CDR3 size: 14 residues. V was pared by 0 bases and J by 0 bases, with 3 bases between. The CDR3 is CASSVAANTGELFF. CDR3 sequence (DNA): TGTGCCAGCAGCGTAGCTGCGAACACCGGGGAGCTGTTTTTT.

V gene TRBV3-1 combines with J gene TRBJ1-2; tentative D call: TRBD1 (5 bases). V lost 9 bases, J lost 5 bases, and 10 bases lay in between. Germline loops: CDR1 LGHDT, CDR2 YNNKEL (reference sequence). The CDR3 sequence is 11 residues long. The CDR3 sequence is CASLEGYGYTF. The CDR3 nucleotides read TGTGCCAGTTTGGAGGGGTATGGCTACACCTTC.

This clonotype turned up a few times. This rearrangement joins TRBV11-1 to TRBJ2-3, with TRBD2 matching over 14 bases. The length of the CDR3 is 18 residues. J was trimmed by 5 bases and V by 5 bases; bases with no gene match: 12. Germline V lookup: CDR1 SGHAT, CDR2 FQDESV (reference sequence). DNA for the CDR3: TGTGCCAGCAGCCGCGGGACTAGCGGGAGCTTATCGGGAGATACGCAGTATTTT. Translating gives CASSRGTSGSLSGDTQYF.

The chain carries TRBV5-6 and TRBJ2-2; 10 bases line up with TRBD1. The CDR3 loop spans 15 amino acids. The V gene end was trimmed by 0 bases and the J gene end by 8 bases; junction bases not matched to a gene: 4. Germline CDR1 SGHDT, CDR2 YYEEEE. The CDR3 region is CASSLGQGARGELFF. The CDR3 DNA reads TGTGCCAGCAGCTTGGGACAGGGGGCGAGAGGGGAGCTGTTTTTT.

V usage is TRBV20-1 and J usage is TRBJ2-1; TRBD2 aligns across 7 bases. Germline V gene lookup returns CDR1 DFQATT and CDR2 SNEGSKA (reference sequence). The junction had 11 bases not matched to a gene; V was cut back by 2 bases and J by 7 bases. The CDR3 extends over 15 amino acids. The DNA for the CDR3 is TGCAGTGCTAGACCCCAACTAGCGCGTGGTAATGAGCAGTTCTTC. Protein sequence: CSARPQLARGNEQFF.